The clone carrying this T cell receptor beta chain was observed once. The sample is drawn from a study of PD-L1 blockade in urothelial cancer. Assay used: immunoSEQ multiplex PCR; TCRdb lists only in-frame clones, some missing. The data contain tens of thousands of clones, around 79% of them seen just once; the ten biggest clones take up roughly 4%. Time point of the sample: pretreatment peripheral blood. Trimming removed 4 bases from V and 9 bases from J; junction bases left unmatched: 16. CDR1 is SGHNT and CDR2 is YYREEE in the germline V gene (reference sequence). The length of the CDR3 is 17 residues.

The TCR sequence derives from a man in his sixties or seventies with urothelial cancer. V usage is TRBV5-4 and J usage is TRBJ1-6, with TRBD1 identical over 7 bases. The specimen was PBMCs, collected around atezolizumab (anti-PD-L1) treatment. CDR3 sequence: CASSTDRSSSVPSPLHF. The DNA of the CDR3 is TGTGCCAGCAGCACGGACAGGTCCTCGAGTGTTCCTTCACCCCTCCACTTT.